The next 5 T cell receptor beta chains were all read from a single sample in a study of shared clonotypes between healthy human individuals. Libraries were prepared by immunoSEQ multiplex PCR; TCRdb keeps only in-frame clonotypes and omits some of them. The sample comprises millions of clones, around 90% of which are singletons, and roughly 0.14% rests with the top ten. The sample was naive CD4+ T cells sorted from blood. Described subset: CD45RA+ positively selected. The receptors come from a young man in good health.

The chain couples TRBV11-2 to TRBJ2-7, with 8 bases matching TRBD2. The CDR3 is made up of 16 amino acids. After removal of 6 bases from V and 2 bases from J, the junction contained 12 bases not matched to a gene. Germline CDR1 is SGHAT and CDR2 is FQNNGV. The CDR3 here is CASRPTSGETPYEQYF. CDR3 nucleotides: TGTGCCAGCAGACCTACTAGCGGCGAAACTCCCTACGAGCAGTACTTC.

The table lists this clone with a few counts. The rearrangement links TRBV5-5 to TRBJ2-1, with 12 bases aligning to TRBD2. The J segment lost 7 bases and the V segment lost 2 bases, leaving 1 base of the junction unmatched. The CDR3 covers 14 residues. The germline gives CDR1 SGHKS, CDR2 YYEKEE (reference sequence). The CDR3 reads CASSFLAGGNEQFF. The CDR3 region has the DNA TGTGCCAGCAGCTTCCTAGCGGGAGGGAATGAGCAGTTCTTC.

This chain uses TRBV30 with TRBJ1-1; D remains unclear. The CDR3 contains 13 residues. Germline loops: CDR1 GTSNPN, CDR2 SVGIG (reference sequence). V was cut by 2 bases and J by 2 bases, with 9 bases left in between. DNA of the CDR3: TGTGCCTGGAGTCCACGGGTTAACACTGAAGCTTTCTTT. Residues: CAWSPRVNTEAFF.

The rearrangement uses TRBV9 and TRBJ2-1; 8 positions match TRBD2. The CDR3 sequence is 16 residues long. V was clipped by 2 bases and J by 4 bases; unmatched bases: 8. The germline CDR1 and CDR2 sequences are SGDLS and YYNGEE. The CDR3 nucleotides read TGTGCCAGCAGCGTGATGTCAAGCGGGGGATACAATGAGCAGTTCTTC. This encodes CASSVMSSGGYNEQFF. The full variable domain, with the rest looked up from reference TRBV9 and TRBJ2-1, is DSGVTQTPKHLITATGQRVTLRCSPRSGDLSVYWYQQSLDQGLQFLIQYYNGEERAKGNILERFSAQQFPDLHSELNLSSLELGDSALYFCASSVMSSGGYNEQFFGPGTRLTVL.

This clone was recorded only once. This rearrangement joins TRBV2 to TRBJ2-7, with 8 bases identical to TRBD1. This CDR3 has 14 amino acids. After removal of 3 bases from V and 6 bases from J, the junction contained 7 bases not matched to a gene. Germline V lookup: CDR1 SNHLY, CDR2 FYNNEI. The CDR3 region has the DNA TGTGCCAGCAGTGAGAGCAGGGGGCGAGTCGAGCAGTACTTC. Translating it yields CASSESRGRVEQYF.